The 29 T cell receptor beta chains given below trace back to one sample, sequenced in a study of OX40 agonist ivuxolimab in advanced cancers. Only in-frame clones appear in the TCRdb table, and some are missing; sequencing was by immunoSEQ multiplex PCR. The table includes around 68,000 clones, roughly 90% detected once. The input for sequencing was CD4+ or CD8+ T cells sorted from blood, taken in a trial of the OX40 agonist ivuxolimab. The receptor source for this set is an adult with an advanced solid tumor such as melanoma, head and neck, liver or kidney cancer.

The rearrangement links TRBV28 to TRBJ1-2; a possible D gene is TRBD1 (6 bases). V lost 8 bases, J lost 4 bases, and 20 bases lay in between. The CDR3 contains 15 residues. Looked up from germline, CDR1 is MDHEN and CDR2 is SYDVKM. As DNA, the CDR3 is TGTGCCAGCTACCCCGGGGGCAGGAGAATCTATGGCTACACCTTC. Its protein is CASYPGGRRIYGYTF.

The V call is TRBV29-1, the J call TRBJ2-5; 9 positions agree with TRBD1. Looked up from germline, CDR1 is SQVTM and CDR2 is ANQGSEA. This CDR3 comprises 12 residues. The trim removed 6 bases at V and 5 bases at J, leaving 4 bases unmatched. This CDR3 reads CSVGQGRETQYF. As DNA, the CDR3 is TGCAGCGTGGGACAGGGACGTGAGACCCAGTACTTC.

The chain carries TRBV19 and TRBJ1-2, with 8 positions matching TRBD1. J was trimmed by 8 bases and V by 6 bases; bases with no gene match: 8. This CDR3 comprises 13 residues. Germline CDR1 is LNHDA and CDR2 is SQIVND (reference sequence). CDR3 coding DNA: TGTGCCAGTAGCGGACAGGGAGTTCGGGGCTACACCTTC. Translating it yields CASSGQGVRGYTF. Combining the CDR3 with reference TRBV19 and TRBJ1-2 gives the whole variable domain DGGITQSPKYLFRKEGQNVTLSCEQNLNHDAMYWYRQDPGQGLRLIYYSQIVNDFQKGDIAEGYSVSREKKESFPLTVTSAQKNPTAFYLCASSGQGVRGYTFGSGTRLTVV.

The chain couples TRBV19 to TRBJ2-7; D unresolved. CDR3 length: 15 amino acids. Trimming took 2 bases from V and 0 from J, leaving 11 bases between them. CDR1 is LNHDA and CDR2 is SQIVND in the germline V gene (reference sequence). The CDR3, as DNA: TGTGCCAGTAGTATATCTGACGATAGCTCCTACGAGCAGTACTTC. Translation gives CASSISDDSSYEQYF.

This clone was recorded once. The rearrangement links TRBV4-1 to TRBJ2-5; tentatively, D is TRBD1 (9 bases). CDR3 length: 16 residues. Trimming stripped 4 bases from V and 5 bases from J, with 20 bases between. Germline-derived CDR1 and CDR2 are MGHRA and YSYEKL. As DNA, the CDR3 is TGCGCCAGCAGCCCTGGGACAGGGTCGGGGGGGGAGACCCAGTACTTC. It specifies CASSPGTGSGGETQYF.

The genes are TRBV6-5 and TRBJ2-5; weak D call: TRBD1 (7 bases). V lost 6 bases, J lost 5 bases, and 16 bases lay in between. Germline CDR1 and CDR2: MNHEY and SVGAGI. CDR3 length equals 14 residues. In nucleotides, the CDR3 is TGTGCCAGCAGCCCAGGGGGACTTGTTGAGACCCAGTACTTC. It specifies CASSPGGLVETQYF.

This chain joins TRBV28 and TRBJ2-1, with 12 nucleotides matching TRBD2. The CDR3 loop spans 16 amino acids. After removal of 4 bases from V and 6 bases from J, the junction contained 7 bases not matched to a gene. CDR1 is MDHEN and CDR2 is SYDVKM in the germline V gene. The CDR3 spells CASSWASGGAGNEQFF. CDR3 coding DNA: TGTGCCAGCAGTTGGGCTAGCGGGGGGGCTGGCAATGAGCAGTTCTTC.

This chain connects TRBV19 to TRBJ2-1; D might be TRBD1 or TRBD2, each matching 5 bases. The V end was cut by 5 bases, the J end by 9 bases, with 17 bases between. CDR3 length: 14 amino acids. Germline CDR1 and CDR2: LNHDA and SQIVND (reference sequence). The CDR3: CASSPGTLSSEQFF. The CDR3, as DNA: TGTGCCAGTAGTCCCGGGACCCTAAGCAGTGAGCAGTTCTTC. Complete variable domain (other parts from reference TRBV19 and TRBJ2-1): DGGITQSPKYLFRKEGQNVTLSCEQNLNHDAMYWYRQDPGQGLRLIYYSQIVNDFQKGDIAEGYSVSREKKESFPLTVTSAQKNPTAFYLCASSPGTLSSEQFFGPGTRLTVL.

CDR3 DNA sequence: TGTGCCACCAGCAGAGGCTCTGAAACTAGCGGGTGGAGGTCAGATACGCAGTATTTT. The encoded protein is CATSRGSETSGWRSDTQYF. The rearrangement joins TRBV15 to TRBJ2-3; TRBD2 aligns across 9 bases. The junction had 15 bases not matched to a gene; V was cut back by 1 base and J by 4 bases. This CDR3 spans 19 amino acids. Germline CDR1 and CDR2: LNHNV and YYDKDF (reference sequence).

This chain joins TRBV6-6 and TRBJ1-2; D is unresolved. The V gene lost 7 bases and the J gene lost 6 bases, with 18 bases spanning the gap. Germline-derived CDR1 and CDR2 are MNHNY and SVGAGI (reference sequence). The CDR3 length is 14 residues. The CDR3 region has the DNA TGTGCCAGCACCCCGACGGGTGGTGGCGATGGCTACACCTTC. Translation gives CASTPTGGGDGYTF.

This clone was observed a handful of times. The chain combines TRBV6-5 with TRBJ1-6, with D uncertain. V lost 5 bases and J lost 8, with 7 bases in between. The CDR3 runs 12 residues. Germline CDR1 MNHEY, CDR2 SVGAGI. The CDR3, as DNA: TGTGCCAGCAGTCCCGGTTATTCACCCCTCCACTTT. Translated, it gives CASSPGYSPLHF.

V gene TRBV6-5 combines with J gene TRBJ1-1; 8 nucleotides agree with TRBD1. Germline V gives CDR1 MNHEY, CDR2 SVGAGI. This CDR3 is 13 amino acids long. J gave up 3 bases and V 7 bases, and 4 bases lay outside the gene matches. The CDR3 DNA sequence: TGTGCCAGCACGGACAGGGAGGACACTGAAGCTTTCTTT. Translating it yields CASTDREDTEAFF.

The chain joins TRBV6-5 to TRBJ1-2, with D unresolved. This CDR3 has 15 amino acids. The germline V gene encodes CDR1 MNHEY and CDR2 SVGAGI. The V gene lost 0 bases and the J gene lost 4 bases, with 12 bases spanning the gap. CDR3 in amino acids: CASSYSSGPSYGYTF. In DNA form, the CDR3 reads TGTGCCAGCAGTTACTCGTCAGGCCCAAGCTATGGCTACACCTTC.

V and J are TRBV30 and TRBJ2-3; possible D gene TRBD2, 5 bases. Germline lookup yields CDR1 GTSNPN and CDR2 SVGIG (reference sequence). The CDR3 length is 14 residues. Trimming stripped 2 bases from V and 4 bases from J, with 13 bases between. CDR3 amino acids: CAWSPGGEADTQYF. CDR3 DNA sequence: TGTGCCTGGAGTCCTGGAGGAGAGGCAGATACGCAGTATTTT.

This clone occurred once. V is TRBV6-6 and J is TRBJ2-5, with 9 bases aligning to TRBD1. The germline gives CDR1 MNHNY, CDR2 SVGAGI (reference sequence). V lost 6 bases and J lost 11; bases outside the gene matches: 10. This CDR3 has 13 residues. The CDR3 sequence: CASSPGQGLLQYF. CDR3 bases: TGTGCCAGCAGCCCGGGACAGGGACTTTTGCAGTACTTC.

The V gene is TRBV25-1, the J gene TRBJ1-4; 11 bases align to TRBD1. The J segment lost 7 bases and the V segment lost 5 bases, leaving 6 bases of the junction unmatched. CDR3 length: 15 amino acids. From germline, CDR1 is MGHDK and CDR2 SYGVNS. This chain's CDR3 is CASSYGGTGGEKLFF. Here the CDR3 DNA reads TGTGCCAGCAGTTACGGAGGGACAGGGGGTGAAAAACTGTTTTTT.

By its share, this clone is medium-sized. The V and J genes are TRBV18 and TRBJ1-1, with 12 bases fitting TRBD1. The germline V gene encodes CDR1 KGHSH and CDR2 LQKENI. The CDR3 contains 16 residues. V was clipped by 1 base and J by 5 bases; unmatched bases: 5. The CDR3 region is CASSPRGQGAQTEAFF. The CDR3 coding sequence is TGTGCCAGCTCACCACGGGGACAGGGGGCGCAAACTGAAGCTTTCTTT.

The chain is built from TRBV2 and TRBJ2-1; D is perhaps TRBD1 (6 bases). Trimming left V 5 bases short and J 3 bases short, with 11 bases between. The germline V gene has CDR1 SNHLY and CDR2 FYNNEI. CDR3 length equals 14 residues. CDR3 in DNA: TGTGCCAGCAGTCCTCAGGGGAGCTACAATGAGCAGTTCTTC. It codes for CASSPQGSYNEQFF.

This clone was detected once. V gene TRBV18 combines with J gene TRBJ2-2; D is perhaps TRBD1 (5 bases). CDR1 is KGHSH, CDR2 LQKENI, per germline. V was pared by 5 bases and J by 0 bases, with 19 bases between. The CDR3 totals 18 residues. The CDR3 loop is CASSSSRQGKANTGELFF. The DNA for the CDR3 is TGTGCCAGCTCATCGAGTCGTCAGGGAAAGGCGAACACCGGGGAGCTGTTTTTT. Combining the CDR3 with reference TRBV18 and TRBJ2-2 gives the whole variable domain NAGVMQNPRHLVRRRGQEARLRCSPMKGHSHVYWYRQLPEEGLKFMVYLQKENIIDESGMPKERFSAEFPKEGPSILRIQQVVRGDSAAYFCASSSSRQGKANTGELFFGEGSRLTVL.

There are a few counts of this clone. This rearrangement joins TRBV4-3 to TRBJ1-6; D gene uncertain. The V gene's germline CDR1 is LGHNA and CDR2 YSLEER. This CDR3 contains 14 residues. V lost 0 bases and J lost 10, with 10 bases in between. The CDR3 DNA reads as TGCGCCAGCAGCCAAGACAAGGCAGGCTCACCCCTCCACTTT. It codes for CASSQDKAGSPLHF.

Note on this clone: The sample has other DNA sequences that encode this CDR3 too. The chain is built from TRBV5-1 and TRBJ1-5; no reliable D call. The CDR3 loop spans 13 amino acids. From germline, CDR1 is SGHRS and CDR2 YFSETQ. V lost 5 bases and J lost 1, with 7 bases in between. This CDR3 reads CASSRGSNQPQHF. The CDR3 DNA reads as TGCGCCAGCAGTCGAGGGAGCAATCAGCCCCAGCATTTT.

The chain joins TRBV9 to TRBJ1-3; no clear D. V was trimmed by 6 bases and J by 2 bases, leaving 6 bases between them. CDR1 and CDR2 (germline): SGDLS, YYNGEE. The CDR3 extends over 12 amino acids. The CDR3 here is CASKSAGNTIYF. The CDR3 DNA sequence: TGTGCCAGCAAATCGGCTGGAAACACCATATATTTT.

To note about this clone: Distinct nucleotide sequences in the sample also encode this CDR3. For the CDR3, the DNA is TGTGCCAGCAGTGCTTCCGGGACAGGGTACCTTGATACGCAGTATTTT. As protein: CASSASGTGYLDTQYF. J is TRBJ2-3 and V is TRBV27, with TRBD1 identical over 9 bases. This CDR3 spans 16 amino acids. Germline loops: CDR1 MNHEY, CDR2 SMNVEV (reference sequence). V trimming: 5 bases; J trimming: 6 bases; junction bases outside the gene matches: 12.

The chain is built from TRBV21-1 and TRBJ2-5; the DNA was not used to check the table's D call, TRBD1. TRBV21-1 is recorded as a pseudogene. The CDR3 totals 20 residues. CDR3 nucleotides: TGTGCCAGCAGCACCCACAGGGGATCCCACCCGATCAGCGGTAGGGAGACCCAGTACTTC. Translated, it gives CASSTHRGSHPISGRETQYF.

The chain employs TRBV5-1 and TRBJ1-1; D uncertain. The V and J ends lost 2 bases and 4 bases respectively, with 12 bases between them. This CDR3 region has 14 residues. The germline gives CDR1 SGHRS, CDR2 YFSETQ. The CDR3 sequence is CASSFRNEGTEAFF. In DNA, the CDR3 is TGCGCCAGCAGCTTCCGAAATGAGGGCACTGAAGCTTTCTTT.

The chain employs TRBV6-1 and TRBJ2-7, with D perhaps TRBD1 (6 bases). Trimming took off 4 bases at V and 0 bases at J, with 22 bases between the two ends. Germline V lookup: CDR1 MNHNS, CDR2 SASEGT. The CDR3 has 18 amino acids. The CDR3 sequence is CASSVDGAGTTISYEQYF. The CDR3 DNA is TGTGCCAGCAGTGTAGACGGGGCCGGGACAACTATCTCCTACGAGCAGTACTTC.

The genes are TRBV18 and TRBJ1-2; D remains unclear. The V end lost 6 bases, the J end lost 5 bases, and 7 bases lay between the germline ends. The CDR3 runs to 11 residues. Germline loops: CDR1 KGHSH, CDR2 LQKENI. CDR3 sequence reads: CASSDRYGYTF. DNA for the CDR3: TGTGCCAGCTCGGACCGGTATGGCTACACCTTC.

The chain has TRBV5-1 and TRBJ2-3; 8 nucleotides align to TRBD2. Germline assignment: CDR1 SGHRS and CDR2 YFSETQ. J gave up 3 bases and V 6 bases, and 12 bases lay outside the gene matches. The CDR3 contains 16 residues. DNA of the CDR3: TGCGCCAGCAACTGGGGCCGGGGGGGCCGGACAGATACGCAGTATTTT. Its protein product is CASNWGRGGRTDTQYF. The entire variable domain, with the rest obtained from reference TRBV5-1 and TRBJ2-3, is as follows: KAGVTQTPRYLIKTRGQQVTLSCSPISGHRSVSWYQQTPGQGLQFLFEYFSETQRNKGNFPGRFSGRQFSNSRSEMNVSTLELGDSALYLCASNWGRGGRTDTQYFGPGTRLTVL.

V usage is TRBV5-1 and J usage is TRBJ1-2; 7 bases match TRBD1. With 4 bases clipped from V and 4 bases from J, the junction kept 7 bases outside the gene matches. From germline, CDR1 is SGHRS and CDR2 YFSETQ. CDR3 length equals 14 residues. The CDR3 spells CASSHGTDLYGYTF. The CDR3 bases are TGCGCCAGCAGCCACGGGACAGACCTCTATGGCTACACCTTC.